This T cell receptor beta chain was found in a study of T cells in Graves' hyperthyroidism and ophthalmopathy. For the study at large: At initial diagnosis, before any treatment had begun, peripheral blood was obtained. Notes on the study in general: Ophthalmopathy, which appeared later, was predicted by the model a median 6.5 months before onset.

Worth noting for this clonotype: What it binds is unknown.

Not enrolled were patients with uncontrolled infection, other autoimmune disease, pregnancy or lactation. The CDR3 is 14 residues long. Germline V gene sequence: CDR1 KGHSH, CDR2 LQKENI. Trimming shortened V by 4 bases and J by 3 bases, and 10 bases separated the two germline ends. RNA transcripts gave rise to amplified TCR beta CDR3 regions. During a first-round RT-PCR of the TCR CDR3, the HTBI primer set was used. TCRdb called the multiplex PCR reads again in MiXCR, with one record for every CDR3 protein. The table has almost 500,000 distinct CDR3 sequences, approximately 23% seen once. The sequence was collected from a woman between 65 and 79 years old with Graves' ophthalmopathy. This chain joins TRBV18 and TRBJ1-3; D might be TRBD1 (5 bases). Source material: blood. In DNA form, the CDR3 reads TGTGCCAGCTCACGGGGCTCTGGTGGAAACACCATATATTTT. Translating gives CASSRGSGGNTIYF.